This T cell receptor (beta chain) was obtained from a study of T cell repertoires in cytomegalovirus infection (dated by TCRdb to between 2019 and 2020). In the study overall: Recently identified HLA-C-restricted CMV epitopes, whose presentation resists viral immunomodulation, were targeted by peptide stimulations together with well-studied HLA-B-restricted epitopes. Because public TCR beta signatures pointed to carriage of CMV infection together with the matching HLA type, the HLA type of each donor mattered for the analysis. Overall results and qualifications from the work: Carriers of CMV infection plus the relevant HLA type were discriminated by the cumulative frequency of public TCR beta family members in the study cohort and in an independent approximately 400-donor cohort. The ex vivo response was dominated by HLA-C-restricted CMV-specific TCR beta clonotypes, which also provided the single most frequent clonotype in two of eight donors.

The data were produced on an Illumina HiSeq 1500. The raw public data were reprocessed by TCRdb itself: fastp quality trimming at Q25, MiXCR clonotype calling, in-frame beta chains only. Rows with a matching CDR3 protein are joined into one entry that keeps the most common DNA and genes. In all, the sample holds some 62,000 distinct CDR3 sequences, and around 21% of those were seen once. Roughly two thirds of the sample rests with the top ten. This clonotype has only a few counts. It has no known antigen specificity. There are no base qualities to consult, and no much larger clone falls within one base. Read against the paper, the sample's treatment or condition label means: in vitro stimulation with specific CMV peptide epitopes to enrich CMV-specific T cells. The sequence came from a human donor in good health (CMV status not recorded). Some clones in this sample may be carry-over from other donors' samples. Sequencing used CD8+ T cells from cultured PBMCs, obtained from culture after CMV antigen stimulation.

The DNA sequence follows: TGTGCCAGCAGTTTGCTCCCTGGGTCTAACACTGAAGCTTTCTTT. The resulting protein is CASSLLPGSNTEAFF. The rearranged segments are TRBV12-3 or TRBV12-4 and TRBJ1-1, with the D gene too uncertain to name. V is clipped by 3 bases and J by 2 bases, and the sequence between their germline boundaries is 13 bases long. The cysteine opens and the phenylalanine closes a CDR3 of 15 amino acids. The sequence is cut down to CDR3 DNA, 45 bases in frame from base 1.